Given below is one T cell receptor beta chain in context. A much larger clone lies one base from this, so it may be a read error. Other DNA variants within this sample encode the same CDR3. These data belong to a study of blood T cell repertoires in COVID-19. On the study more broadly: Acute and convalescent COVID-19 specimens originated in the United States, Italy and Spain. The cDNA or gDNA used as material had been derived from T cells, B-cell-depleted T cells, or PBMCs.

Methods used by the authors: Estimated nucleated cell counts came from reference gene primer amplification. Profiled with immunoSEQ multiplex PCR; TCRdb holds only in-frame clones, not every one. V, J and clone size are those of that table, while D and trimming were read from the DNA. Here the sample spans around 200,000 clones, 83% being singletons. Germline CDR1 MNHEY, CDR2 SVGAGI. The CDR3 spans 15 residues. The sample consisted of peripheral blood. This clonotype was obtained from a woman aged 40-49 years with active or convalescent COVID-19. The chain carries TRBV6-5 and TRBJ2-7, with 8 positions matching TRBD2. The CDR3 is CASRWPGGASYEQYF. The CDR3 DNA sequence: TGTGCCAGCAGGTGGCCGGGGGGGGCATCTTACGAGCAGTATTTC.